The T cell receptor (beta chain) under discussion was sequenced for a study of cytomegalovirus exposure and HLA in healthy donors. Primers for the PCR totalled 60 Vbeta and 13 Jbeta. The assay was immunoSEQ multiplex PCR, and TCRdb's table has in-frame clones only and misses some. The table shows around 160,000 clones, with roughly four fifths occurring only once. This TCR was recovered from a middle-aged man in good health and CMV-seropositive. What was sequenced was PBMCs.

The CDR3 protein is CAISDGLDNEQFF. Written as DNA, the CDR3 is TGTGCCATCAGTGATGGACTTGACAATGAGCAGTTCTTC. The chain combines TRBV10-3 with TRBJ2-1, with D maybe TRBD2 (5 bases). With 3 bases removed from V and 5 bases from J, the gap between germline ends came to 8 bases. Germline V gene data show CDR1 as ENHRY and CDR2 as SYGVKD. CDR3 length: 13 amino acids.